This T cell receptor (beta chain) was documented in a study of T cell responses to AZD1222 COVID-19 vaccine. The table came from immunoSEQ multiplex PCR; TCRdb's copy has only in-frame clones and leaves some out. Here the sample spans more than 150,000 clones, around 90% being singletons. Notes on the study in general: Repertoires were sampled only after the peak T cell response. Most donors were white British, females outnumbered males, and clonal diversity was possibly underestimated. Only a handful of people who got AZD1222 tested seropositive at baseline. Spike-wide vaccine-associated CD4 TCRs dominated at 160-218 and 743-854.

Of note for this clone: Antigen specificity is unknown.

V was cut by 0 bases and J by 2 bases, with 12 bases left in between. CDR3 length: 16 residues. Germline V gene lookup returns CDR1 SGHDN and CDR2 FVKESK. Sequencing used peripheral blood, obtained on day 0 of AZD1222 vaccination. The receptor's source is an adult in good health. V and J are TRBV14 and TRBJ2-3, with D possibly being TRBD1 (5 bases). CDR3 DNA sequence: TGTGCCAGCAGCCAAGACAGGGTGACCTACACAGATACGCAGTATTTT. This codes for CASSQDRVTYTDTQYF.